The 19 T cell receptor beta chains below come from one sample, sequenced in a study of shared clonotypes between healthy human individuals. The data were produced by immunoSEQ multiplex PCR, yet TCRdb's version contains in-frame clones alone and is incomplete. The sample holds hundreds of thousands of clones, about 80% seen once. The sample taken for sequencing was memory CD4+ T cells sorted from blood. Subset in this sample: CD45RA-negative fraction. The source of these receptors is a woman aged 25 to 39 in good health.

The V and J genes are TRBV9 and TRBJ2-7, with 13 bases identical to TRBD2. The germline V gene has CDR1 SGDLS and CDR2 YYNGEE. The CDR3 totals 17 residues. V shed 3 bases and J 7 bases; nucleotides not matched to a gene: 13. The chain's CDR3 is CASSERLAGGRGGEQYF. In DNA form, the CDR3 reads TGTGCCAGCAGCGAGCGACTAGCGGGAGGCCGGGGGGGAGAGCAGTACTTC.

This chain connects TRBV14 to TRBJ2-7; weak D call: TRBD1 (6 bases). Trimming shortened V by 4 bases and J by 3 bases, and 19 bases separated the two germline ends. This CDR3 has 16 amino acids. Germline CDR1 reads SGHDN; CDR2 reads FVKESK. CDR3 coding DNA: TGTGCCAGCAGCCCCCAGGGGACGCAGGCCTTCTACGAGCAGTACTTC. Translating it yields CASSPQGTQAFYEQYF.

Concerning this clone: The junction departs from the called germline gene at one end, perhaps through a read error. V is TRBV5-1 and J is TRBJ2-7; D is uncertain. CDR1 and CDR2 (germline): SGHRS, YFSETQ. This CDR3 is built from 14 residues. The CDR3 spells CASSLGPGSDEQYF. The CDR3 DNA reads as TGCGCCAGCAGCTTGGGTCCAGGCTCCGACGAGCAGTACTTC.

This clone appeared a single time. The gene calls are TRBV7-2 and TRBJ2-7, with a tentative D call TRBD2 (6 bases). V lost 5 bases, J lost 0 bases, and 17 bases lay in between. CDR3 length equals 16 residues. Germline assignment: CDR1 SGHTA and CDR2 FQGNSA. The DNA of the CDR3 is TGTGCCAGCAGCCCCCAAGGAGGGGCAGCCTCCTACGAGCAGTACTTC. Protein: CASSPQGGAASYEQYF.

This chain uses TRBV6-5 with TRBJ1-5; D is ambiguous. The CDR3 has 13 residues. The germline V gene encodes CDR1 MNHEY and CDR2 SVGAGI. V was pared by 8 bases and J by 2 bases, with 10 bases between. The CDR3 nucleotides read TGTGCCAGCGCGCCAGAGGGCAATCAGCCCCAGCATTTT. This encodes CASAPEGNQPQHF.

The chain recombines TRBV5-1 with TRBJ1-1, with D unclear. The CDR3 covers 14 residues. Per germline, CDR1 SGHRS and CDR2 YFSETQ. V was clipped by 4 bases and J by 3 bases, with 13 bases between them. In DNA, the CDR3 is TGCGCCAGCAGCAAACAACCCAGTGACACTGAAGCTTTCTTT. This codes for CASSKQPSDTEAFF.

This clone was found a few times. This rearrangement joins TRBV28 to TRBJ1-1; no clear D gene. Per germline, CDR1 MDHEN and CDR2 SYDVKM. CDR3 length: 12 amino acids. V was trimmed by 2 bases and J by 7 bases, leaving 8 bases between them. The CDR3 coding sequence is TGTGCCAGCAGTTTAGAGGGCAGTGAAGCTTTCTTT. Protein sequence: CASSLEGSEAFF.

The gene calls are TRBV28 and TRBJ2-5; no firm D call. The V end lost 6 bases, the J end lost 2 bases, and 7 bases lay between the germline ends. The CDR3 extends over 12 amino acids. Germline lookup yields CDR1 MDHEN and CDR2 SYDVKM. This chain's CDR3 is CASSTPQETQYF. The CDR3 DNA is TGTGCCAGCAGCACCCCTCAAGAGACCCAGTACTTC.

There are a few counts of this clone. The J gene is TRBJ2-7, the V gene TRBV4-1; D unresolved. V was pared by 2 bases and J by 2 bases, with 19 bases between. Germline CDR1 reads MGHRA; CDR2 reads YSYEKL. The CDR3 loop spans 17 amino acids. The CDR3 nucleotides are TGCGCCAGCAGCCAAAAGAGAGACCCAGTCCGGCCCTACGAGCAGTACTTC. Protein: CASSQKRDPVRPYEQYF.

The chain combines TRBV11-2 with TRBJ2-3; D remains unclear. The CDR3 consists of 14 residues. V was trimmed by 3 bases and J by 1 base, leaving 8 bases between them. Germline CDR1 reads SGHAT; CDR2 reads FQNNGV. The CDR3 loop is CASSFVVRTDTQYF. CDR3 sequence (DNA): TGTGCCAGCAGCTTCGTCGTACGCACAGATACGCAGTATTTT.

This chain's CDR3 is CASSIVRTSLEQYF. As DNA, the CDR3 is TGTGCCAGTAGTATTGTGCGGACTAGTCTAGAGCAGTACTTC. The V gene is TRBV19, the J gene TRBJ2-7; 7 bases are a match to TRBD2. Germline V gene lookup returns CDR1 LNHDA and CDR2 SQIVND (reference sequence). V dropped 3 bases and J dropped 7; count of bases not matched to a gene: 9. CDR3 length equals 14 residues.

In this sample, this clone turned up a few times. The V call is TRBV28, the J call TRBJ2-7, with unresolved D. The CDR3 is 13 residues long. V lost 2 bases, J lost 3 bases, and 8 bases lay in between. The V gene's germline CDR1 is MDHEN and CDR2 SYDVKM. The CDR3 DNA is TGTGCCAGCAGTTTACCCATGGTCTACGAGCAGTACTTC. Protein sequence: CASSLPMVYEQYF.

V usage is TRBV4-2 and J usage is TRBJ2-1, with 11 bases aligning to TRBD2. The CDR3 is 16 residues long. CDR1 is LGHNA and CDR2 is YNFKEQ in the germline V gene. J lost 6 bases, V lost 2 bases, and 6 bases had no gene match. For the CDR3, the DNA is TGTGCCAGCAGCCAAAGGTTAGCGGGAGGGCTCAATGAGCAGTTCTTC. It codes for CASSQRLAGGLNEQFF.

The chain joins TRBV27 to TRBJ1-4; tentatively, D is TRBD1 (6 bases). CDR3 length: 16 residues. Trimming stripped 3 bases from V and 3 bases from J, with 14 bases between. Germline values: CDR1 MNHEY, CDR2 SMNVEV (reference sequence). CDR3 in amino acids: CASSFHRATANEKLFF. The CDR3 DNA reads as TGTGCCAGCAGTTTCCACAGGGCTACGGCTAATGAAAAACTGTTTTTT.

The chain has TRBV28 and TRBJ1-1, with D unclear. Germline values: CDR1 MDHEN, CDR2 SYDVKM. The germline V and J ends were trimmed by 6 bases and 6 bases, with 8 bases remaining between them. CDR3 length equals 11 residues. This CDR3 reads CASRVRAEAFF. The CDR3 DNA reads as TGTGCCAGCAGAGTTCGGGCTGAAGCTTTCTTT.

The chain uses TRBV2 and TRBJ1-4, with D uncertain. Germline V CDR1 and CDR2: SNHLY, FYNNEI. The CDR3 has 13 residues. The V gene lost 3 bases and the J gene lost 6 bases, with 8 bases spanning the gap. The CDR3 DNA reads TGTGCCAGCAGTGAGAATAGGGATGAAAAACTGTTTTTT. Protein product: CASSENRDEKLFF.

Concerning this clone itself: A far bigger clonotype differs at one base, so this is likely a read error. Other DNA variants within this sample encode the same CDR3. This sequence joins TRBV28 and TRBJ2-7; unclear D gene. This CDR3 spans 13 amino acids. Germline values: CDR1 MDHEN, CDR2 SYDVKM. Deletions cut 6 bases from V and 1 base from J, with 10 bases between. CDR3 amino acids: CASSYSASYEQYF. CDR3 sequence (DNA): TGTGCCAGCAGCTACTCTGCTTCCTACGAGCAGTACTTC.

The chain uses TRBV4-1 and TRBJ2-1; D is unresolved. Between the trimmed V and J ends, which lost 1 base and 8 bases, there was a span of 21 bases. The germline V gene encodes CDR1 MGHRA and CDR2 YSYEKL. This CDR3 has 17 amino acids. CDR3 in amino acids: CASSQVPPSEANYEQFF. DNA for the CDR3: TGCGCCAGCAGCCAAGTCCCCCCTAGTGAGGCGAACTATGAGCAGTTCTTC.

This clone was counted many times. The J gene is TRBJ2-5, the V gene TRBV7-6; 7 nucleotides match TRBD1. This CDR3 is 16 amino acids long. From germline, CDR1 is SGHVS and CDR2 FNYEAQ. J was trimmed by 5 bases and V by 0 bases; bases with no gene match: 9. CDR3 residues: CASSLAGPGGAETQYF. DNA of the CDR3: TGTGCCAGCAGCTTAGCGGGCCCAGGGGGTGCCGAGACCCAGTACTTC.